What follows is one T cell receptor beta chain and its context. Its antigen remains unknown. Researchers reported that TCR beta cDNA libraries carried unique molecular identifiers. TCRdb used MiXCR to reprocess the PCR reads, holding one entry per CDR3 protein. The repertoire holds about 260,000 distinct CDR3 sequences, 36% seen once, with less than 6% in the top ten. Germline CDR1 SEHNR, CDR2 FQNEAQ (reference sequence). V lost 4 bases and J lost 2; bases outside the gene matches: 11. The CDR3 extends over 17 amino acids. These data originate in a study of post-analysis software for immune sequencing data. Study results and caveats: Multiple sclerosis patients had significantly lower normalized Chao1 diversity than controls. TRBV5-6, TRBV5-1 and TRBV20-1 were among roughly five TRBV segments more frequent in patients than controls.

The rearrangement links TRBV7-9 to TRBJ2-3, with 8 bases that match TRBD1. This clonotype originated in a girl between 5 and 17 years old with multiple sclerosis. The sequenced sample was blood. CDR3 amino acids: CASSSSLRGLDTDTQYF. In DNA, the CDR3 is TGTGCCAGCAGCTCAAGCCTCAGGGGGCTCGACACAGATACGCAGTATTTT.